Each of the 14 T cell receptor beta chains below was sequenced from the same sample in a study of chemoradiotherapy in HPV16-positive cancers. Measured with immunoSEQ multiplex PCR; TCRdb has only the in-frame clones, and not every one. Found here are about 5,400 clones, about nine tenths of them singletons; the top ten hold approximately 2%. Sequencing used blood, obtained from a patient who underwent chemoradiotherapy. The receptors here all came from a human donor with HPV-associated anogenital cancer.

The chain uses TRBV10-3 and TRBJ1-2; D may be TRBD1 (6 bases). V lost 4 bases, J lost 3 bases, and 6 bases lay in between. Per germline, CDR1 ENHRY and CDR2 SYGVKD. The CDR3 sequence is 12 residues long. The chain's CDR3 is CAISGQDYGYTF. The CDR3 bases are TGTGCCATCAGTGGACAGGACTATGGCTACACCTTC.

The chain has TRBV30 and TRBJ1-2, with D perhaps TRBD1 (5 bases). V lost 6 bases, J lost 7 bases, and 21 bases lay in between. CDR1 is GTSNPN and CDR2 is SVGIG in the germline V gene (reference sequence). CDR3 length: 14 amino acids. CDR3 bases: TGTGCCTGCCACTTCGGGGGGGGAAAAGGTGGCTACACCTTC. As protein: CACHFGGGKGGYTF.

The DNA for the CDR3 is TGTGCCAGCTGGGGTAGCGGGAGGGGTGGGGAGCAGTTCTTC. Translated: CASWGSGRGGEQFF. The chain has TRBV7-9 and TRBJ2-1, with 11 bases matching TRBD2. V lost 8 bases, J lost 10 bases, and 10 bases stayed unmatched. The CDR3 loop spans 14 amino acids. The germline gives CDR1 SEHNR, CDR2 FQNEAQ (reference sequence).

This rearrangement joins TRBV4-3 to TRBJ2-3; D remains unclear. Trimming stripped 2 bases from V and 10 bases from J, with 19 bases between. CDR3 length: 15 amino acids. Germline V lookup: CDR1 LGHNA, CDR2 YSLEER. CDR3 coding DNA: TGCGCCAGCAGCCAACAGATTTTAGTAGCTGAGGCGCAGTATTTT. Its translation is CASSQQILVAEAQYF.

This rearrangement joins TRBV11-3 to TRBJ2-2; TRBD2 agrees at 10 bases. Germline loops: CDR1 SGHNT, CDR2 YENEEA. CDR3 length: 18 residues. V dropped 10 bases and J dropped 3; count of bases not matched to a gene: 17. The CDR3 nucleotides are TGTGCCACGGAACCGGGACTAGCGCTCTCCGAGGACACCGGGGAGCTGTTTTTT. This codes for CATEPGLALSEDTGELFF.

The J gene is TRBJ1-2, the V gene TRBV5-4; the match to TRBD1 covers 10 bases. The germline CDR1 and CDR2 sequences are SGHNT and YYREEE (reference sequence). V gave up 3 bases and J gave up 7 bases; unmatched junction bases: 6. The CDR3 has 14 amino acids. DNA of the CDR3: TGTGCCAGCAGCTCCCCGGGACAGGGGCCTGGCTACACCTTC. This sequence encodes CASSSPGQGPGYTF.

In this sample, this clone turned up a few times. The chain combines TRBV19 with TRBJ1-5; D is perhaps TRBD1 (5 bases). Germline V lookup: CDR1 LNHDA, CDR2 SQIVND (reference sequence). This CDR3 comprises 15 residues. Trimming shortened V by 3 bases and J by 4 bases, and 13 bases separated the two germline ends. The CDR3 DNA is TGTGCCAGTAGTATGTTGCCAGGGCGGAATCAGCCCCAGCATTTT. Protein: CASSMLPGRNQPQHF.

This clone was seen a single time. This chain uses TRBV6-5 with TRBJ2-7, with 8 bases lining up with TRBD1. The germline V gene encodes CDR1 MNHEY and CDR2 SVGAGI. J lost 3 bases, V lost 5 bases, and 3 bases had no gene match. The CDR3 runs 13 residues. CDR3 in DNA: TGTGCCAGCAGTCCCGGGACAGGCTACGAGCAGTACTTC. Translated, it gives CASSPGTGYEQYF.

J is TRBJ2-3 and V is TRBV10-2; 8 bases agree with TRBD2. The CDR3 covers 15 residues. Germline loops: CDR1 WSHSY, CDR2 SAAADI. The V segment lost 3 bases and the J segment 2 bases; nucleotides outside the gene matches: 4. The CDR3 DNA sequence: TGCGCCAGCAGTGAAACTAGCGGTCTCACAGATACGCAGTATTTT. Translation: CASSETSGLTDTQYF.

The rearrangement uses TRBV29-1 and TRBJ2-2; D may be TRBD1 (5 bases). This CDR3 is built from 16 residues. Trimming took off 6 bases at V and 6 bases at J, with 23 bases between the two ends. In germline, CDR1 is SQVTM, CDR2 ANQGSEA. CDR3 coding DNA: TGCAGCGTCCTCAAAATGGCCAGGGCAACCGCCGGGGAGCTGTTTTTT. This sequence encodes CSVLKMARATAGELFF.

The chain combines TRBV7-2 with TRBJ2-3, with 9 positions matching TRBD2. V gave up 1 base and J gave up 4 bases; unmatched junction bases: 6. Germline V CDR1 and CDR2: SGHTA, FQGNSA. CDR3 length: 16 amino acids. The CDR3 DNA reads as TGTGCCAGCAGCTTAGACGGCGGGGGGGCTGCAGATACGCAGTATTTT. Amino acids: CASSLDGGGAADTQYF.

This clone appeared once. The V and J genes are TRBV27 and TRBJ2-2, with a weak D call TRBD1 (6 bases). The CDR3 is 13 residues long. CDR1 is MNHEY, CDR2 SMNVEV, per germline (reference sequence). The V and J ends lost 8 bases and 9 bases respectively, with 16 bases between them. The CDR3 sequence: CASRRPGERELFF. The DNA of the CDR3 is TGTGCCAGCCGTCGACCAGGGGAGAGGGAGCTGTTTTTT.

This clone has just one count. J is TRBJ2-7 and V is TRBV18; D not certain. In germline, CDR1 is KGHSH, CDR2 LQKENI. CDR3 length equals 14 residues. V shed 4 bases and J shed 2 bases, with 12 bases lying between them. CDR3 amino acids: CASSLLGRPYEQYF. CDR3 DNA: TGTGCCAGCTCACTCCTTGGACGCCCCTACGAGCAGTACTTC.

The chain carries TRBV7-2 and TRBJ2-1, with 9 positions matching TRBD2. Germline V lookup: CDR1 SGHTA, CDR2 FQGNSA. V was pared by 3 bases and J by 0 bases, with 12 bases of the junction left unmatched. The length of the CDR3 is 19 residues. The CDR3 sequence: CASSFPAGGAGSSYNEQFF. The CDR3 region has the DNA TGTGCCAGCAGCTTTCCCGCGGGGGGGGCGGGGTCCTCCTACAATGAGCAGTTCTTC.